The source of this TCR beta chain is a study of blood T cell repertoires in COVID-19. Across the whole study: Samples taken during acute and convalescent COVID-19 were collected in the United States, Italy and Spain.

The CDR3 contains 19 residues. V was clipped by 3 bases and J by 2 bases; unmatched bases: 9. Germline values: CDR1 KGHSH, CDR2 LQKENI. Two consecutive negative NP/OP PCR tests, clearance, or resolved symptoms defined Cohort 3 recovery. In the authors' workflow: Amplifying reference gene primers gave estimates of nucleated cell counts. TCRdb's table, derived via immunoSEQ multiplex PCR, lists solely in-frame clones and lacks some. That table is the source of V, J and clone size, and D and trimming were worked out from the DNA. This sample has around 380,000 clones, with about 89% found just once. This receptor was obtained from a young man who had recovered from COVID-19. The sample consisted of PBMCs or T cells enriched from blood (not recorded which). The chain links TRBV18 to TRBJ2-3; 15 positions match TRBD2. This CDR3 is CASSPVPGLAGGTTDTQYF. CDR3 DNA: TGTGCCAGCTCACCTGTCCCGGGACTAGCGGGGGGAACCACAGATACGCAGTATTTT.